This T cell receptor (beta chain) was identified during a study of blood T cell repertoires in COVID-19. Whole-study context: The United States, Italy and Spain supplied acute and convalescent COVID-19 samples. PBMCs, B-cell-depleted T cells, or T cells were the source of the cDNA or gDNA that made up the material.

This clone occurred once. In the study's own analysis: Estimation of nucleated cell counts was performed using reference gene primer amplification. Data came from immunoSEQ multiplex PCR; TCRdb stores just in-frame clones and leaves some out. The V and J calls and clone size come from that table; D and trimming were worked out from the DNA. The sample holds over 200,000 clones; around 89% are singletons and the top ten take roughly 3%. This receptor was obtained from a man in his thirties or forties with COVID-19, enrolled during active disease. Material: peripheral blood.

The CDR3 reads CASSPTGLNSNQPQHF. CDR3 bases: TGTGCCAGCTCACCAACAGGGCTAAATAGCAATCAGCCCCAGCATTTT. The genes are TRBV18 and TRBJ1-5, with a possible D match to TRBD1 (6 bases). The germline CDR1 and CDR2 sequences are KGHSH and LQKENI. Trimming removed 2 bases from V and 0 bases from J, with 11 bases in between. This CDR3 contains 16 residues.